In its sample, the clone carrying this T cell receptor beta chain was seen once. The CDR3 consists of 12 residues. Per germline, CDR1 MDHEN and CDR2 SYDVKM. Trimming took off 7 bases at V and 2 bases at J, with 7 bases between the two ends. Here immunoSEQ multiplex PCR was the method, and the copy in TCRdb shows in-frame clones only, minus some. The table records 2 million to 2.5 million clones, around 93% of them present only once. This record comes from a study of shared clonotypes between healthy human individuals. The TCR was taken from a man younger than 30 in good health. Some clones in this sample may be carry-over from other donors' samples. Sequencing used naive CD4+ T cells from PBMCs. Subset specified: CD45RA+ positively selected. The V call is TRBV28, the J call TRBJ2-3; D is ambiguous. The CDR3 loop reads CASTPHTDTQYF. CDR3 sequence (DNA): TGTGCCAGCACCCCCCACACAGATACGCAGTATTTT. Variable domain in full (rest from reference TRBV28 and TRBJ2-3): DVKVTQSSRYLVKRTGEKVFLECVQDMDHENMFWYRQDPGLGLRLIYFSYDVKMKEKGDIPEGYSVSREKKERFSLILESASTNQTSMYLCASTPHTDTQYFGPGTRLTVL.